Listed here are 15 T cell receptor beta chains from one sample, sequenced in a study of blood T cell repertoires in COVID-19. The table came from immunoSEQ multiplex PCR; TCRdb's copy has only in-frame clones and leaves some out. Among tens of thousands of clones listed, over 75% were seen once. Input material: peripheral blood. These receptor sequences come from a man in his fifties or sixties with acute or convalescent COVID-19.

V is TRBV12-3 or TRBV12-4 and J is TRBJ2-2; 7 nucleotides match TRBD2. Germline trimming cut 3 bases from V and 6 bases from J; bases unmatched to any gene: 1. This CDR3 has 13 amino acids. DNA for the CDR3: TGTGCCAGCAGTTTTGGGAGGGCCGGGGAGCTGTTTTTT. Its translation is CASSFGRAGELFF.

The V and J genes are TRBV20-1 and TRBJ1-1; D is unclear. Trimming pared 3 bases from V and 0 bases from J, leaving 8 bases between. The CDR3 has 13 residues. CDR1 is DFQATT and CDR2 is SNEGSKA in the germline V gene (reference sequence). The CDR3 DNA is TGCAGTGCTAGTGTGCGGTTGAACACTGAAGCTTTCTTT. The encoded protein is CSASVRLNTEAFF.

V is TRBV5-1 and J is TRBJ2-7; 7 bases are shared with TRBD2. Germline V gives CDR1 SGHRS, CDR2 YFSETQ. V gave up 1 base and J gave up 4 bases; unmatched junction bases: 8. The CDR3 runs to 15 residues. In DNA form, the CDR3 reads TGCGCCAGCAGCTTGTTTGCGGGAGTAGGATACGAGCAGTACTTC. Protein product: CASSLFAGVGYEQYF.

The chain carries TRBV6-6 and TRBJ2-1; 10 bases are shared with TRBD2. V trimming: 5 bases; J trimming: 5 bases; junction bases outside the gene matches: 9. The CDR3 extends over 16 amino acids. CDR1 is MNHNY and CDR2 is SVGAGI in the germline V gene (reference sequence). CDR3 protein: CASSHSLAGEDNEQFF. CDR3 sequence (DNA): TGTGCCAGCAGTCACAGCCTAGCGGGAGAGGACAATGAGCAGTTCTTC.

This chain joins TRBV28 and TRBJ1-2, with 8 bases identical to TRBD1. Germline loops: CDR1 MDHEN, CDR2 SYDVKM. The J segment lost 8 bases and the V segment lost 2 bases, leaving 10 bases of the junction unmatched. CDR3 length: 15 residues. Here the CDR3 DNA reads TGTGCCAGCAGTTTAGACAGGGGCCAACGGGGAGGCTACACCTTC. Its translation: CASSLDRGQRGGYTF.

The rearrangement joins TRBV19 to TRBJ1-4; a possible D gene is TRBD1 (6 bases). This CDR3 region has 16 residues. Between the trimmed V and J ends, which lost 9 bases and 5 bases, there was a span of 22 bases. Germline CDR1 is LNHDA and CDR2 is SQIVND (reference sequence). The CDR3 loop is CASQNRARSINEKLFF. The CDR3 DNA reads TGTGCCAGCCAGAACAGGGCGCGGTCAATAAATGAAAAACTGTTTTTT.

The chain uses TRBV10-3 and TRBJ2-3; TRBD2 agrees at 11 bases. The CDR3 runs to 14 residues. Losses at the gene ends were 10 bases for V and 5 bases for J; bases not matched to a gene: 8. Germline V CDR1 and CDR2: ENHRY, SYGVKD. Here the CDR3 DNA reads TGTGCCACCGAACCCGGACTAGCGGGAGATACGCAGTATTTT. Protein product: CATEPGLAGDTQYF.

V gene TRBV13 combines with J gene TRBJ2-3, with D possibly being TRBD2 (6 bases). Trimming removed 1 base from V and 6 bases from J, with 20 bases in between. The CDR3 covers 17 residues. Germline loops: CDR1 PRHDT, CDR2 FYEKMQ (reference sequence). As DNA, the CDR3 is TGTGCCAGCAGCTTAGTTTTTTTGGGAGGTACCCACGATACGCAGTATTTT. Amino acids: CASSLVFLGGTHDTQYF.

The chain employs TRBV5-1 and TRBJ1-2; 8 bases agree with TRBD1. V lost 0 bases, J lost 2 bases, and 0 bases stayed unmatched. In germline, CDR1 is SGHRS, CDR2 YFSETQ. The CDR3 sequence is 14 residues long. The CDR3 here is CASSLGTGNYGYTF. The CDR3 DNA is TGCGCCAGCAGCTTGGGGACAGGGAACTATGGCTACACCTTC.

The chain links TRBV9 to TRBJ2-3, with 10 bases matching TRBD1. CDR1 and CDR2 (germline): SGDLS, YYNGEE. This CDR3 is 17 amino acids long. V dropped 4 bases and J dropped 2; count of bases not matched to a gene: 10. The chain's CDR3 is CASSLEGTGDYTDTQYF. For the CDR3, the DNA is TGTGCCAGCAGCTTGGAGGGGACAGGGGACTACACAGATACGCAGTATTTT.

The chain joins TRBV6-1 to TRBJ1-4; possible D gene TRBD1, 5 bases. The CDR3 sequence is 15 residues long. V lost 2 bases and J 7 bases, leaving 14 bases between the germline ends. The germline V gene has CDR1 MNHNS and CDR2 SASEGT. CDR3 in amino acids: CASSERSGRSEKLFF. CDR3 in DNA: TGTGCCAGCAGTGAAAGGTCAGGGAGGAGTGAAAAACTGTTTTTT.

The chain employs TRBV19 and TRBJ1-1; D gene unclear. Germline V CDR1 and CDR2: LNHDA, SQIVND (reference sequence). Trimming removed 1 base from V and 0 bases from J, with 6 bases in between. The CDR3 is made up of 14 amino acids. CDR3 loop: CASSIVNLNTEAFF. CDR3 DNA: TGTGCCAGTAGTATAGTCAACTTGAACACTGAAGCTTTCTTT.

This chain joins TRBV11-3 and TRBJ1-1; a weak D match, TRBD1 (6 bases). This CDR3 contains 12 residues. Germline V lookup: CDR1 SGHNT, CDR2 YENEEA. The V end lost 4 bases, the J end lost 3 bases, and 6 bases lay between the germline ends. The CDR3 sequence is CASSSGDTEAFF. CDR3 nucleotide sequence: TGTGCCAGCAGCTCAGGGGACACTGAAGCTTTCTTT. Using reference TRBV11-3 and TRBJ1-1 for the parts outside the CDR3, the full variable domain is EAGVVQSPRYKIIEKKQPVAFWCNPISGHNTLYWYLQNLGQGPELLIRYENEEAVDDSQLPKDRFSAERLKGVDSTLKIQPAELGDSAVYLCASSSGDTEAFFGQGTRLTVV.

The V gene is TRBV6-6, the J gene TRBJ1-6, with 8 bases identical to TRBD1. Germline V gene sequence: CDR1 MNHNY, CDR2 SVGAGI (reference sequence). V shed 6 bases and J 11 bases; nucleotides not matched to a gene: 9. The CDR3 runs to 14 residues. CDR3: CASRQTGEGTPLHF. As DNA, the CDR3 is TGTGCCAGCAGACAGACAGGGGAGGGGACACCCCTCCACTTT.

The V call is TRBV5-6, the J call TRBJ1-4; possible D gene TRBD1, 5 bases. Germline CDR1 reads SGHDT; CDR2 reads YYEEEE. V was shortened by 3 bases and J by 5 bases, with 11 bases between the two germline ends. This CDR3 contains 14 residues. DNA of the CDR3: TGTGCCAGCAGCTCCAGGGAACGGAATGAAAAACTGTTTTTT. It translates to CASSSRERNEKLFF.